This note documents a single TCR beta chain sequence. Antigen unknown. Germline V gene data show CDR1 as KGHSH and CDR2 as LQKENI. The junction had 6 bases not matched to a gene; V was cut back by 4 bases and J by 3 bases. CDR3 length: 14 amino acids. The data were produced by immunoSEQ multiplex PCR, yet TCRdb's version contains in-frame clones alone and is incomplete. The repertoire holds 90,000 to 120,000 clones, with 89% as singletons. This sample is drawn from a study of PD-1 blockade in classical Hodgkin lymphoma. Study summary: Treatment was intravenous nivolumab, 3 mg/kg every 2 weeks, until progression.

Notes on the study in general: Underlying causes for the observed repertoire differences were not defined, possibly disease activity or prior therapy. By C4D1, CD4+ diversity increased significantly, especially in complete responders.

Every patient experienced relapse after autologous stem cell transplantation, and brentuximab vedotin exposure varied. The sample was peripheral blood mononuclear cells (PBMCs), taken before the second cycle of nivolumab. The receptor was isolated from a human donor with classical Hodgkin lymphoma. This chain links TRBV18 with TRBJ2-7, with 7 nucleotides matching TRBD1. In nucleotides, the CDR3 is TGTGCCAGCTCACTTGGACAGGAGATCTACGAGCAGTACTTC. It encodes CASSLGQEIYEQYF. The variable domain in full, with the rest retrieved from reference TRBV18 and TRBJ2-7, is NAGVMQNPRHLVRRRGQEARLRCSPMKGHSHVYWYRQLPEEGLKFMVYLQKENIIDESGMPKERFSAEFPKEGPSILRIQQVVRGDSAAYFCASSLGQEIYEQYFGPGTRLTVT.